The T cell receptor beta chain described here comes from a study of a mutant IDH1 vaccine in newly diagnosed glioma. The wider study: Beforehand, treatment had been radiotherapy, temozolomide, or both; the majority received both.

Regarding time point: baseline, week 1 (first vaccination visit). Treatment denoted: pre-vaccination baseline after standard-of-care therapy. Donors harbored newly found WHO grade 3 or 4 IDH1-mutant, ATRX-lost astrocytomas. Trimming cost V 8 bases and J 4 bases, with 8 bases left between them. The CDR3 extends over 11 amino acids. In germline, CDR1 is LGHNT, CDR2 FRNRAP. Notes on the study in general: Of the patients, less than 95% had vaccine-induced immune responses.

A remark on this clone: Its antigen is undetermined.

Here immunoSEQ multiplex PCR was the method, and the copy in TCRdb shows in-frame clones only, minus some. Of roughly 25,000 clones detected, roughly 93% appear once; the ten largest clones hold around 1.2%. This rearrangement joins TRBV12-5 to TRBJ1-2, with no clear D. The sequence was obtained from a man aged 35-49 years with glioma. The starting material was PBMCs, obtained from a glioma patient treated with radiotherapy, temozolomide or both. The CDR3 nucleotides read TGTGCTAGTTCTCAAAGCTATGGCTACACCTTC. It yields the protein CASSQSYGYTF.